The rows below give T cell receptor beta chains drawn from one sample of a study of cytomegalovirus exposure and HLA in healthy donors. Repertoires were generated with immunoSEQ multiplex PCR, while TCRdb's copy carries only in-frame clones and drops some. This table has approximately 90,000 clones, roughly 80% appearing once. Sequencing input: PBMCs. Every receptor here comes from a man under 40 in good health and CMV-seronegative. The CDR3 runs from the conserved cysteine through the conserved F or W. D genes are given only for firm matches. A row's size may be missing; if present it is once, few, many or a size class.

D gene	V gene	J gene	clone size	CDR3 protein	CDR3 DNA
TRBD1	TRBV7-8	TRBJ2-3	NA	CASSLGTGVTDTQYF	TGTGCCAGCAGCTTAGGAACAGGGGTGACAGATACGCAGTATTTT
TRBD2	TRBV2	TRBJ2-1	once	CASSGGASGLFHNEQFF	TGTGCCAGCAGCGGGGGGGCTAGCGGGCTGTTTCACAATGAGCAGTTCTTC
TRBD1	TRBV5-1	TRBJ2-3	NA	CASSLGTGRDTQYF	TGCGCCAGCAGCTTGGGGACAGGGCGGGATACGCAGTATTTT
NA	TRBV28	TRBJ1-5	NA	CASTLLREVGNQPQHF	TGTGCCAGCACCCTTCTCCGGGAGGTTGGCAATCAGCCCCAGCATTTT
NA	TRBV7-9	TRBJ1-1	NA	CASSVQGSNTEAFF	TGTGCCAGCAGCGTACAGGGCTCGAACACTGAAGCTTTCTTT
NA	TRBV14	TRBJ1-2	NA	CASSRETGSRGPGVVDGYTF	TGTGCCAGCAGCCGAGAAACCGGGTCTCGCGGTCCGGGGGTGGTTGATGGCTACACCTTC
TRBD2	TRBV5-1	TRBJ2-7	NA	CASSLDPSGQAYEQYF	TGCGCCAGCAGCTTGGATCCTAGCGGGCAGGCCTACGAGCAGTACTTC
NA	TRBV28	TRBJ1-5	once	CASSPTGWGNQPQHF	TGTGCCAGCAGTCCCACAGGGTGGGGCAATCAGCCCCAGCATTTT
TRBD2	TRBV30	TRBJ2-7	NA	CAWSLGLAGGPDEQYF	TGTGCCTGGAGTTTGGGACTAGCGGGGGGGCCGGACGAGCAGTACTTC
NA	TRBV5-1	TRBJ1-1	NA	CASSIQGANTEAFF	TGCGCCAGCAGCATACAGGGAGCGAACACTGAAGCTTTCTTT
NA	TRBV6-5	TRBJ2-1	NA	CASSFGTPLDNEQFF	TGTGCCAGCAGTTTCGGGACACCCCTTGACAATGAGCAGTTCTTC
NA	TRBV9	TRBJ1-1	NA	CASSVYREMNTEAFF	TGTGCCAGCAGCGTTTACAGGGAGATGAACACTGAAGCTTTCTTT
TRBD1	TRBV7-9	TRBJ1-1	NA	CAGLDRGTSEAFF	TGTGCCGGATTAGACAGGGGAACCTCTGAAGCTTTCTTT
NA	TRBV5-1	TRBJ1-4	NA	CASSLVPGDGEKLFF	TGCGCCAGCAGCTTGGTCCCAGGGGACGGTGAAAAACTGTTTTTT
TRBD1	TRBV7-9	TRBJ2-7	NA	CASSETGPYEQYF	TGTGCCAGCAGCGAGACAGGGCCCTACGAGCAGTACTTC
TRBD1	TRBV5-1	TRBJ2-2	NA	CASSFEGGGTGELFF	TGCGCCAGCAGCTTTGAAGGGGGCGGCACCGGGGAGCTGTTTTTT
NA	TRBV11-2	TRBJ2-5	NA	CASSLVWGAETQYF	TGTGCCAGCAGCTTAGTTTGGGGCGCAGAGACCCAGTACTTC
TRBD1	TRBV7-9	TRBJ2-3	few	CASSYPRQGSTDTQYF	TGTGCCAGCAGCTACCCCAGACAGGGCAGCACAGATACGCAGTATTTT
NA	TRBV28	TRBJ2-2	NA	CASSFTRDTGELFF	TGTGCCAGCAGTTTCACCAGGGACACCGGGGAGCTGTTTTTT
NA	TRBV4-1	TRBJ2-3	NA	CASSQESASVDTQYF	TGCGCCAGCAGCCAGGAGAGCGCGTCCGTAGATACGCAGTATTTT
TRBD1	TRBV6-1	TRBJ1-2	NA	CASSVTGAGGYTF	TGTGCCAGCAGTGTGACAGGGGCGGGTGGCTACACCTTC
NA	TRBV29-1	TRBJ1-2	NA	CSVDLGGDGYGYTF	TGCAGCGTTGACCTTGGAGGTGATGGATATGGCTACACCTTC
NA	TRBV7-8	TRBJ2-4	NA	CASSAGQKNIQYF	TGTGCCAGCAGCGCTGGACAGAAAAACATTCAGTACTTC
NA	TRBV5-4	TRBJ2-1	NA	CASSLAAGVRNEQFF	TGTGCCAGCAGCTTGGCCGCAGGGGTGCGGAATGAGCAGTTCTTC
TRBD2	TRBV10-3	TRBJ2-2	NA	CAIGSSGPTGELFF	TGTGCCATCGGGAGTAGCGGGCCCACCGGGGAGCTGTTTTTT
TRBD2	TRBV30	TRBJ2-1	NA	CAWSALAGGYNEQFF	TGTGCCTGGAGTGCACTAGCGGGGGGGTACAATGAGCAGTTCTTC
TRBD2	TRBV15	TRBJ2-3	NA	CATSRWTSGGVSTDTQYF	TGTGCCACCAGCCGATGGACTAGCGGGGGAGTCAGCACAGATACGCAGTATTTT
NA	TRBV18	TRBJ1-2	NA	CASSIGLIRGYTF	TGTGCCAGCTCGATCGGACTAATAAGAGGCTACACCTTC
TRBD1	TRBV6-1	TRBJ2-7	few	CASNGQARGEQYF	TGTGCCAGCAACGGACAGGCGAGGGGCGAGCAGTACTTC
TRBD2	TRBV4-1	TRBJ2-7	few	CASSQIAGANEQYF	TGCGCCAGCAGCCAAATAGCGGGGGCCAACGAGCAGTACTTC
NA	TRBV2	TRBJ1-1	NA	CASSVMNTEAFF	TGTGCCAGCAGTGTCATGAACACTGAAGCTTTCTTT
TRBD1	TRBV7-8	TRBJ2-7	NA	CASSVRQGFFYEQYF	TGTGCCAGCAGCGTAAGACAGGGCTTTTTCTACGAGCAGTACTTC
NA	TRBV6-5	TRBJ2-6	NA	CASSFQGDSGANVLTF	TGTGCCAGCAGTTTTCAAGGAGACTCTGGGGCCAACGTCCTGACTTTC
TRBD2	TRBV10-3	TRBJ2-3	NA	CAISEPWTSGSTDTQYF	TGTGCCATCAGTGAGCCCTGGACTAGCGGGAGCACAGATACGCAGTATTTT
NA	TRBV10-1	TRBJ2-3	NA	CASSDNTDTQYF	TGCGCCAGCAGTGATAACACAGATACGCAGTATTTT
TRBD1	TRBV27	TRBJ1-2	NA	CASSLTGTYGYTF	TGTGCCAGCAGTTTGACAGGGACCTATGGCTACACCTTC
NA	TRBV7-9	TRBJ2-1	NA	CASSFRSAGSGSYNEQFF	TGTGCCAGCAGCTTTAGGTCGGCGGGGTCCGGCTCCTACAATGAGCAGTTCTTC
TRBD1	TRBV28	TRBJ1-2	few	CASRATGAPNYGYTF	TGTGCCAGCCGTGCGACAGGGGCCCCTAACTATGGCTACACCTTC
NA	TRBV13	TRBJ2-1	NA	CASSLGREASVSFF	TGTGCCAGCAGCTTAGGCCGCGAGGCTAGCGTCTCGTTCTTC
NA	TRBV7-9	TRBJ1-4	NA	CASSLSQGKKLFF	TGTGCCAGCAGTTTATCCCAGGGAAAAAAACTGTTTTTT
TRBD1	TRBV19	TRBJ2-1	NA	CASSLGTGRSYNEQFF	TGTGCCAGTTCACTGGGGACAGGACGCTCCTACAATGAGCAGTTCTTC
NA	TRBV18	TRBJ1-1	NA	CASSQGQNTEAFF	TGTGCCAGCTCACAAGGACAGAACACTGAAGCTTTCTTT
NA	TRBV10-3	TRBJ2-5	NA	CAISERGNSFQETQYF	TGTGCCATCAGTGAGCGGGGGAACTCTTTTCAAGAGACCCAGTACTTC
NA	TRBV27	TRBJ2-7	once	CASSTRRGTYEQYF	TGTGCCAGCAGTACACGAAGAGGTACCTACGAGCAGTACTTC